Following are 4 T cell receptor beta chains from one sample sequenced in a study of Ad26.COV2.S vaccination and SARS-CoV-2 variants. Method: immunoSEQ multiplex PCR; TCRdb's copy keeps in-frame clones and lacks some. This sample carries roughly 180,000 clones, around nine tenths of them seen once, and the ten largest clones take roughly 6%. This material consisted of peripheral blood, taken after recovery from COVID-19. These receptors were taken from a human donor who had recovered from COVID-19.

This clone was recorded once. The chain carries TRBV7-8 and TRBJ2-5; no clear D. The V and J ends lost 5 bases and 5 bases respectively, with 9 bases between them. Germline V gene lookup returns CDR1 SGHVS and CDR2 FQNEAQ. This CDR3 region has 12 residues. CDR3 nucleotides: TGTGCCAGCAGCCTCCTGAGGGAGACCCAGTACTTC. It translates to CASSLLRETQYF.

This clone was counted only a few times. CDR3 residues: CASSAGRNYGYTF. The CDR3 coding sequence is TGTGCCAGCAGTGCGGGGCGGAACTATGGCTACACCTTC. J is TRBJ1-2 and V is TRBV12-3 or TRBV12-4, with D possibly matching TRBD1 (5 bases). The CDR3 is made up of 13 amino acids. Between the trimmed V and J ends, which lost 5 bases and 2 bases, there was a span of 9 bases.

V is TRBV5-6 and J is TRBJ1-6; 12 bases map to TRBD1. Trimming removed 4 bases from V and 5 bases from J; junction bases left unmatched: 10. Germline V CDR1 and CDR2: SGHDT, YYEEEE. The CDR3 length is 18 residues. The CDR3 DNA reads TGTGCCAGCAGCCCGGGACAGGGGGCAAGGTTCCATAATTCACCCCTCCACTTT. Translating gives CASSPGQGARFHNSPLHF.

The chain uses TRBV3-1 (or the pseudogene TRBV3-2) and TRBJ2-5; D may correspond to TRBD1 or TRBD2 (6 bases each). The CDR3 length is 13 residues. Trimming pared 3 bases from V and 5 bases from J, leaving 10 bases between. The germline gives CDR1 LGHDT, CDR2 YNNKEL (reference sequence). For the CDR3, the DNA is TGTGCCAGCAGCCAGGGGGGCCCCGAGACCCAGTACTTC. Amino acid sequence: CASSQGGPETQYF.